The rows below give T cell receptor beta chains drawn from one sample of a study of Graves' ophthalmopathy and Graves' hyperthyroidism. TCRdb ran MiXCR on the multiplex PCR reads and lists one entry per CDR3 protein. The repertoire consists of hundreds of thousands of distinct CDR3 sequences, with 22% occurring once and the leading ten covering roughly 6.9%. Sequencing input: peripheral blood. The receptors were sampled from a young woman with stable Graves' hyperthyroidism. Some clones in this sample may be carry-over from other donors' samples. Both conserved end residues are part of each CDR3. Fields, in order: D gene, CDR3 length, V gene, clone size, J gene, CDR3 protein, CDR3 DNA. A D gene is named only where the DNA matches it firmly. Rows give clone size only sometimes, using once, few, many, or a class for an expanded clone.

NA	16	TRBV29-1	many	TRBJ2-5	CSVEDLMHGGQETQYF	TGCAGCGTTGAAGATCTTATGCACGGAGGGCAAGAGACCCAGTACTTC
NA	15	TRBV19	many	TRBJ1-1	CASSIRLGMNTEAFF	TGTGCCAGTAGTATTCGCCTCGGGATGAACACTGAAGCTTTCTTT
NA	13	TRBV6-2/TRBV6-3	many	TRBJ2-7	CASHPGQSYEQYF	TGTGCCAGCCATCCAGGGCAGTCCTACGAGCAGTACTTC
NA	18	TRBV7-8	many	TRBJ2-2	CASSLARQIRLNTGELFF	TGTGCCAGCAGCTTAGCGCGGCAAATCCGTTTAAACACCGGGGAGCTGTTTTTT
TRBD1	15	TRBV5-1	many	TRBJ2-2	CASSTPQGAFGELFF	TGCGCCAGCTCTACCCCACAGGGGGCATTCGGGGAGCTGTTTTTT
NA	16	TRBV4-1	NA	TRBJ2-7	CASSQDRGGNAYEQYF	TGCGCCAGCAGCCAAGATCGGGGTGGGAATGCCTACGAGCAGTACTTC
TRBD2	17	TRBV20-1	many	TRBJ2-2	CSARASLAGGNTGELFF	TGCAGTGCTAGAGCCTCCCTAGCGGGGGGCAACACCGGGGAGCTGTTTTTT
NA	14	TRBV12-5	many	TRBJ2-7	CASGLVRGTYEQYF	TGTGCTAGTGGTTTGGTCAGAGGGACGTACGAGCAGTACTTC
NA	14	TRBV19	few	TRBJ2-5	CASSIGGWGETQYF	TGTGCCAGTAGTATTGGTGGCTGGGGGGAGACCCAGTACTTC
NA	15	TRBV6-1	many	TRBJ1-5	CASSSRPSTDPSQHF	TGTGCCAGCAGCTCCCGTCCATCGACAGACCCCTCTCAGCATTTT
NA	14	TRBV12-3/TRBV12-4	many	TRBJ1-1	CASSLDRVRAEAFF	TGTGCCAGCAGTTTAGATCGAGTTAGGGCTGAAGCTTTCTTT
TRBD1	16	TRBV15	NA	TRBJ2-7	CATSRDLGQGPLEQYF	TGTGCCACCAGCAGAGATCTCGGACAGGGACCGCTCGAGCAGTACTTC
TRBD2	15	TRBV20-1	NA	TRBJ2-7	CSASLERTSFYEQYF	TGCAGTGCTAGTCTAGAGAGGACTAGTTTCTACGAGCAGTACTTC
NA	12	TRBV20-1	many	TRBJ1-5	CSARDGDQPQHF	TGCAGTGCTAGAGATGGGGATCAGCCCCAGCATTTT
TRBD1	15	TRBV6-4	many	TRBJ1-1	CASSAPGQINTEAFF	TGTGCCAGCAGTGCCCCGGGACAGATAAACACTGAAGCTTTCTTT
TRBD1	14	TRBV5-1	many	TRBJ1-2	CASSVGTDNYGYTF	TGCGCCAGCTCCGTCGGGACAGATAACTATGGCTACACCTTC
TRBD1	13	TRBV7-2	many	TRBJ1-6	CASSGTGVSPLHF	TGTGCCAGCAGCGGGACAGGAGTTTCACCCCTCCACTTT
NA	14	TRBV11-2	few	TRBJ2-7	CASMGSSTSYEQYF	TGTGCCAGCATGGGGAGTTCAACCTCCTACGAGCAGTACTTC
TRBD1	14	TRBV10-3	many	TRBJ1-2	CAISESTGWGGYTF	TGTGCCATCAGTGAGTCGACAGGGTGGGGCGGCTACACCTTC
NA	13	TRBV10-3	many	TRBJ1-5	CASASNTNQPQHF	TGTGCCTCCGCCTCGAATACAAATCAGCCCCAGCATTTT
TRBD2	14	TRBV6-1	many	TRBJ2-7	CASSWTSGSHEQYF	TGTGCCAGCAGCTGGACTAGCGGGAGCCACGAGCAGTACTTC
TRBD1	12	TRBV28	many	TRBJ1-2	CASWDRGLGYTF	TGTGCCAGCTGGGACAGGGGGCTTGGCTACACCTTC
NA	12	TRBV19	many	TRBJ2-2	CASSPWAGELFF	TGTGCCAGTAGTCCCTGGGCCGGGGAGCTGTTTTTT
NA	16	TRBV28	many	TRBJ2-7	CASSLGVQRTSYEQYF	TGTGCCAGCAGCCTGGGGGTACAGCGGACTTCCTACGAGCAGTACTTC
NA	14	TRBV4-2	many	TRBJ1-5	CASSQDLEGGNRHF	TGTGCCAGCAGCCAAGATCTGGAAGGTGGAAATCGTCATTTT
TRBD1	15	TRBV6-5	NA	TRBJ1-1	CASSYRTGQHTEAFF	TGTGCCAGCAGTTACCGGACAGGGCAACACACTGAAGCTTTCTTT
TRBD1	19	TRBV11-2	few	TRBJ1-5	CASSLEIGTGVYSNQPQHF	TGTGCCAGCAGCTTAGAAATCGGGACAGGAGTTTATAGCAATCAGCCCCAGCATTTT
NA	13	TRBV12-3/TRBV12-4	NA	TRBJ1-2	CASSPSAFYGYTF	TGTGCCAGCAGTCCTTCCGCCTTCTATGGCTACACCTTC
NA	15	TRBV28	many	TRBJ2-7	CASSLQRQASYEQYF	TGTGCCAGCAGTTTGCAGCGACAAGCCTCCTACGAGCAGTACTTC
NA	14	TRBV7-2	many	TRBJ1-1	CASSLGSWNTEAFF	TGTGCCAGCAGCTTAGGTTCGTGGAACACTGAAGCTTTCTTT
NA	17	TRBV4-2	many	TRBJ2-7	CASSQLQGSGGQGEQYF	TGTGCCAGCAGCCAGCTTCAAGGTAGCGGGGGACAGGGAGAGCAGTACTTC
NA	13	TRBV7-9	many	TRBJ2-7	CASSFTIGWEQYF	TGTGCCAGCAGCTTTACCATAGGCTGGGAGCAGTACTTC
NA	13	TRBV10-1	few	TRBJ1-5	CASSAMRDQPQHF	TGCGCCAGCAGTGCGATGAGGGATCAGCCCCAGCATTTT
NA	15	TRBV12-3/TRBV12-4	few	TRBJ1-5	CASSRGAPGGQPQHF	TGTGCCAGCAGCCGGGGGGCCCCGGGAGGACAGCCCCAGCATTTT
TRBD1	15	TRBV30	few	TRBJ1-1	CARPRDRDTRTEAFF	TGTGCCCGCCCCCGGGACAGGGACACTAGGACTGAAGCTTTCTTT
TRBD2	16	TRBV5-1	NA	TRBJ2-2	CASSLVSGSYVGELFF	TGCGCCAGCAGCTTGGTTAGCGGGAGCTACGTCGGGGAGCTGTTTTTT
TRBD1	14	TRBV12-3/TRBV12-4	many	TRBJ1-1	CASSLTQGDTEAFF	TGTGCCAGCAGTTTAACGCAGGGGGACACTGAAGCTTTCTTT
NA	15	TRBV6-5	many	TRBJ1-2	CASSYSMVAGYGYTF	TGTGCCAGCAGTTACTCGATGGTTGCAGGGTATGGCTACACCTTC
NA	15	TRBV7-2	many	TRBJ1-5	CASSLDRNSNQPQHF	TGTGCCAGCAGCCTCGATAGGAATTCCAATCAGCCCCAGCATTTT
NA	14	TRBV13	many	TRBJ2-7	CASSLGRPTYEQYF	TGTGCCAGCAGCTTAGGCCGGCCGACCTACGAGCAGTACTTC
TRBD1	15	TRBV7-2	many	TRBJ1-1	CASSLASQGGTEAFF	TGTGCCAGCAGCTTAGCTAGTCAGGGGGGGACTGAAGCTTTCTTT
NA	13	TRBV20-1	many	TRBJ2-5	CSARDRELRTQYF	TGCAGTGCTAGAGATCGGGAGCTAAGGACCCAGTACTTC
TRBD2	17	TRBV7-3	few	TRBJ2-5	CASSESGLAGPQETQYF	TGTGCCAGCAGCGAATCGGGACTAGCAGGGCCCCAAGAGACCCAGTACTTC
NA	14	TRBV4-1	NA	TRBJ2-7	CASSQDDGGVKQYF	TGCGCCAGCAGCCAAGATGACGGCGGCGTGAAGCAGTACTTC
TRBD1	13	TRBV29-1	many	TRBJ1-2	CSVEGPTGEGYTF	TGCAGCGTTGAAGGCCCGACAGGGGAGGGCTACACCTTC
NA	16	TRBV24-1	NA	TRBJ1-2	CATSGVSGDSNYGYTF	TGTGCCACCAGTGGAGTTTCGGGGGATTCTAACTATGGCTACACCTTC
NA	12	TRBV30	many	TRBJ2-7	CAWKESGYEQYF	TGTGCCTGGAAAGAATCGGGGTACGAGCAGTACTTC
NA	15	TRBV2	many	TRBJ2-2	CASSDGQRYTGELFF	TGTGCCAGCAGTGACGGACAAAGGTACACCGGGGAGCTGTTTTTT